Below are 4 T cell receptor beta chains sequenced from a single sample in a study of blood T cell repertoires in COVID-19. Assay used: immunoSEQ multiplex PCR; TCRdb lists only in-frame clones, some missing. The table shows 350,000 to 450,000 clones, with over 75% occurring only once. Sequences were obtained from PBMCs or T cells enriched from blood (not recorded which). The receptors originated from a woman aged 18-29 years who had been exposed to COVID-19.

This rearrangement joins TRBV5-1 to TRBJ2-3; D is unclear. The CDR3 covers 13 residues. Germline loops: CDR1 SGHRS, CDR2 YFSETQ. Trimming removed 4 bases from V and 5 bases from J, with 11 bases in between. This CDR3 is CASSRLWQDTQYF. Here the CDR3 DNA reads TGCGCCAGCAGCCGACTGTGGCAAGATACGCAGTATTTT.

The V gene is TRBV6-5, the J gene TRBJ2-3; 9 bases fit TRBD1. The germline V gene has CDR1 MNHEY and CDR2 SVGAGI. This CDR3 has 16 amino acids. V was pared by 3 bases and J by 2 bases, with 6 bases of the junction left unmatched. The CDR3 region has the DNA TGTGCCAGCAGTTATGCGGGACAGGGAAACACAGATACGCAGTATTTT. Amino acids: CASSYAGQGNTDTQYF.

This clone has only a few counts. CDR3 coding DNA: TGTGCCAGCAGCTGGGGACAGGGGGCCCCTAATAGCAATCAGCCCCAGCATTTT. Amino acid sequence: CASSWGQGAPNSNQPQHF. The chain has TRBV5-6 and TRBJ1-5, with TRBD1 matching over 12 bases. Germline trimming cut 3 bases from V and 0 bases from J; bases unmatched to any gene: 7. Germline CDR1 SGHDT, CDR2 YYEEEE. There are 18 residues in the CDR3.

This sequence joins TRBV4-1 and TRBJ2-7, with 9 bases fitting TRBD2. CDR3 length: 16 amino acids. Per the germline V gene, CDR1 is MGHRA and CDR2 is YSYEKL. The junction had 4 bases not matched to a gene; V was cut back by 0 bases and J by 1 base. The CDR3 is CASSQETAGGSYEQYF. The CDR3 DNA is TGCGCCAGCAGCCAAGAAACCGCGGGAGGGTCCTACGAGCAGTACTTC.